A single sample gave rise to the 22 T cell receptor beta chains below, sequenced in a study of T cell changes during pregnancy in multiple sclerosis. Assay: immunoSEQ multiplex PCR; the TCRdb copy retains only in-frame clones and omits some. The table records about 87,000 clones, just over 90% of them present only once. Sequencing used peripheral blood, obtained in the third trimester of pregnancy. These receptors were taken from a female donor in good health, enrolled as a control in a pregnancy study.

The rearrangement uses TRBV21-1 and TRBJ2-1; the D call of TRBD2 is as the table states it, not checked on the DNA. TRBV21-1 counts as a pseudogene. This CDR3 contains 18 residues. In DNA form, the CDR3 reads TGTGCCAGCAGTTACGGGACTAGCGGGAGAGGCCTTGGCAATGAGCAGTTCTTC. Translated: CASSYGTSGRGLGNEQFF.

The V and J genes are TRBV13 and TRBJ2-1, with 9 bases identical to TRBD2. The J segment lost 1 base and the V segment lost 4 bases, leaving 8 bases of the junction unmatched. The CDR3 has 17 amino acids. Per the germline V gene, CDR1 is PRHDT and CDR2 is FYEKMQ (reference sequence). The CDR3 region has the DNA TGTGCCAGCAGCTACCTTAGCGGGAGCGGATCCTACAATGAGCAGTTCTTC. As protein: CASSYLSGSGSYNEQFF.

The DNA of the CDR3 is TGTGCCAGCAGCTTATTTCAGGGGGGCGGCGAGCAGTACTTC. Its protein is CASSLFQGGGEQYF. The chain combines TRBV7-6 with TRBJ2-7, with D perhaps matching TRBD1 (7 bases). Germline CDR1 and CDR2: SGHVS and FNYEAQ. V was trimmed by 2 bases and J by 6 bases, leaving 14 bases between them. CDR3 length equals 14 residues.

J is TRBJ2-1 and V is TRBV6-5; perhaps TRBD2 as D (5 bases). CDR1 MNHEY and CDR2 SVGAGI come from the germline V gene. There are 14 residues in the CDR3. V shed 8 bases and J shed 4 bases, with 15 bases lying between them. The CDR3 DNA follows: TGTGCCAGCCGGAGGTCAGGAACATACAATGAGCAGTTCTTC. It yields the protein CASRRSGTYNEQFF.

This clone came up once. The chain recombines TRBV28 with TRBJ1-3, with D possibly being TRBD1 (5 bases). The germline gives CDR1 MDHEN, CDR2 SYDVKM. The CDR3 runs 14 residues. Trimming stripped 3 bases from V and 6 bases from J, with 12 bases between. The CDR3 nucleotides are TGTGCCAGCAGTTTCGCAGGGAGGAAAAACACCATATATTTT. Protein sequence: CASSFAGRKNTIYF.

The chain employs TRBV27 and TRBJ1-5, with D possibly TRBD1 on 6 matching bases. CDR1 is MNHEY and CDR2 is SMNVEV in the germline V gene (reference sequence). The V gene lost 6 bases and the J gene lost 3 bases, with 15 bases spanning the gap. CDR3 length equals 15 residues. DNA for the CDR3: TGTGCCAGCAGCCTTATACAGGGTTCCAATCAGCCCCAGCATTTT. Protein product: CASSLIQGSNQPQHF.

This chain connects TRBV28 to TRBJ1-5, with D perhaps TRBD1 (6 bases). The CDR3 consists of 17 residues. Germline-derived CDR1 and CDR2 are MDHEN and SYDVKM. The V end lost 2 bases, the J end lost 0 bases, and 14 bases lay between the germline ends. This CDR3 reads CASSLRDILYSNQPQHF. The DNA of the CDR3 is TGTGCCAGCAGTTTAAGGGACATACTCTATAGCAATCAGCCCCAGCATTTT.

This chain uses TRBV6-1 with TRBJ2-2, with TRBD2 matching over 7 bases. The V segment lost 6 bases and the J segment 4 bases; nucleotides outside the gene matches: 8. CDR3 length: 15 amino acids. Germline CDR1 and CDR2: MNHNS and SASEGT. The DNA for the CDR3 is TGTGCCAGCAGCTGGGATTGGGGGGGCACCGGGGAGCTGTTTTTT. Encoded protein: CASSWDWGGTGELFF.

V gene TRBV27 combines with J gene TRBJ2-7; the match to TRBD2 covers 12 bases. The CDR3 is 19 residues long. Trimming took 5 bases from V and 5 from J; bases not matched to a gene: 19. Germline CDR1 and CDR2: MNHEY and SMNVEV (reference sequence). The CDR3 nucleotides read TGTGCCAGCAGTCCTACCCGCCTAGCGGGGGGGAGAATGGTCGACGAGCAGTACTTC. Amino acids: CASSPTRLAGGRMVDEQYF.

The CDR3 region has the DNA TGTGCCAGCAGCATTTCGGGAGTCCCTGGCTACGAGCAGTACTTC. Residues: CASSISGVPGYEQYF. V gene TRBV9 combines with J gene TRBJ2-7; tentative D call: TRBD2 (6 bases). V was trimmed by 4 bases and J by 3 bases, leaving 17 bases between them. CDR1 is SGDLS, CDR2 YYNGEE, per germline. CDR3 size: 15 residues.

This chain connects TRBV4-1 to TRBJ2-7, with TRBD2 as a possible D gene (5 bases). The CDR3 has 12 residues. Per germline, CDR1 MGHRA and CDR2 YSYEKL. Trimming took 2 bases from V and 7 from J, leaving 9 bases between them. In nucleotides, the CDR3 is TGCGCCAGCAGCCAAAACGGCGGGGAGCAGTACTTC. Its protein product is CASSQNGGEQYF.

The CDR3 nucleotides read TGTGCCACCAGCGGGGGACAGGAAGGTCACGAGCAGTACTTC. Its protein is CATSGGQEGHEQYF. The chain joins TRBV15 to TRBJ2-7; 8 bases map to TRBD1. The germline V gene encodes CDR1 LNHNV and CDR2 YYDKDF (reference sequence). The CDR3 contains 14 residues. The V gene end was trimmed by 5 bases and the J gene end by 5 bases; junction bases not matched to a gene: 8.

This sequence joins TRBV4-1 and TRBJ2-6; 8 bases fit TRBD1. J was trimmed by 2 bases and V by 2 bases; bases with no gene match: 2. CDR1 MGHRA and CDR2 YSYEKL come from the germline V gene. The CDR3 has 16 amino acids. CDR3 sequence reads: CASSQMGQAGANVLTF. The CDR3 coding sequence is TGCGCCAGCAGCCAAATGGGACAGGCTGGGGCCAACGTCCTGACTTTC.

The chain recombines TRBV27 with TRBJ2-1, with TRBD2 matching 7 bases. CDR1 is MNHEY, CDR2 SMNVEV, per germline (reference sequence). This CDR3 spans 13 amino acids. The ends lost 3 bases at V and 6 bases at J; junction bases unmatched: 2. CDR3 sequence (DNA): TGTGCCAGCAGTTTTACTAGCGCCAATGAGCAGTTCTTC. The encoded protein is CASSFTSANEQFF.

Remarks on this clone: The final CDR3 position lacks the conserved phenylalanine or tryptophan, pointing to a likely read error. The DNA is left out, because the CDR3 cannot be placed on it with certainty; the CDR3 is given as TCRdb lists it. The CDR3 spells CASRTKHRGGLD. The rearrangement joins TRBV19 to TRBJ2-3; the table's D call TRBD2 went unverified against the DNA. Ends included, the CDR3 has 12 residues. Germline CDR1 and CDR2: LNHDA and SQIVND (reference sequence).

V gene TRBV5-1 combines with J gene TRBJ2-2, with 10 bases lining up with TRBD1. This CDR3 has 14 amino acids. CDR1 and CDR2 (germline): SGHRS, YFSETQ. The V segment lost 6 bases and the J segment 5 bases; nucleotides outside the gene matches: 4. The CDR3: CASNEDRGTGELFF. CDR3 sequence (DNA): TGCGCCAGCAACGAGGACAGGGGGACCGGGGAGCTGTTTTTT.

This chain connects TRBV19 to TRBJ1-5; 9 nucleotides match TRBD1. This CDR3 comprises 14 residues. Germline V gene data show CDR1 as LNHDA and CDR2 as SQIVND (reference sequence). J lost 6 bases, V lost 9 bases, and 9 bases had no gene match. This CDR3 is CASTGTGNGQPQHF. Here the CDR3 DNA reads TGTGCCAGCACCGGGACAGGGAACGGTCAGCCCCAGCATTTT.

CDR3 nucleotides: TGTGCCAGCGTGGGGACAGGGGCCACCGGGGAGCTGTTTTTT. Translating gives CASVGTGATGELFF. This chain links TRBV2 with TRBJ2-2; TRBD1 agrees at 10 bases. From germline, CDR1 is SNHLY and CDR2 FYNNEI. The trim removed 8 bases at V and 4 bases at J, leaving 4 bases unmatched. CDR3 size: 14 residues.

This clone was seen a handful of times. The J gene is TRBJ2-2, the V gene TRBV28; possible D gene TRBD1, 5 bases. Trimming left V 7 bases short and J 8 bases short, with 14 bases between. CDR1 and CDR2 from the germline V gene are MDHEN and SYDVKM. The CDR3 loop spans 13 amino acids. CDR3 sequence: CASIPQGTGELFF. In DNA form, the CDR3 reads TGTGCCAGCATTCCTCAGGGAACAGGGGAGCTGTTTTTT.

The chain joins TRBV7-8 to TRBJ2-7, with D possibly being TRBD2 (7 bases). The CDR3 contains 13 residues. Germline V gives CDR1 SGHVS, CDR2 FQNEAQ. Trimming shortened V by 5 bases and J by 9 bases, and 17 bases separated the two germline ends. In DNA form, the CDR3 reads TGTGCCAGCAGCGGGAGGCAGGGAGGGGGGCAGTACTTC. Its translation is CASSGRQGGGQYF.

The genes are TRBV7-8 and TRBJ2-7; tentative D call: TRBD2 (6 bases). V shed 1 base and J shed 5 bases, with 12 bases lying between them. The CDR3 covers 14 residues. The germline V gene has CDR1 SGHVS and CDR2 FQNEAQ. In DNA form, the CDR3 reads TGTGCCAGCAGCTTAGGCGGGGTAGGCGACGAGCAGTACTTC. Translation: CASSLGGVGDEQYF.

This chain connects TRBV7-6 to TRBJ2-3; tentatively, D is TRBD2 (5 bases). The CDR3 loop spans 17 amino acids. V was trimmed by 1 base and J by 2 bases, leaving 16 bases between them. In germline, CDR1 is SGHVS, CDR2 FNYEAQ. CDR3 in DNA: TGTGCCAGCAGCTTAGTTGAAGGAGGAGTTGCCACAGATACGCAGTATTTT. Translation gives CASSLVEGGVATDTQYF.